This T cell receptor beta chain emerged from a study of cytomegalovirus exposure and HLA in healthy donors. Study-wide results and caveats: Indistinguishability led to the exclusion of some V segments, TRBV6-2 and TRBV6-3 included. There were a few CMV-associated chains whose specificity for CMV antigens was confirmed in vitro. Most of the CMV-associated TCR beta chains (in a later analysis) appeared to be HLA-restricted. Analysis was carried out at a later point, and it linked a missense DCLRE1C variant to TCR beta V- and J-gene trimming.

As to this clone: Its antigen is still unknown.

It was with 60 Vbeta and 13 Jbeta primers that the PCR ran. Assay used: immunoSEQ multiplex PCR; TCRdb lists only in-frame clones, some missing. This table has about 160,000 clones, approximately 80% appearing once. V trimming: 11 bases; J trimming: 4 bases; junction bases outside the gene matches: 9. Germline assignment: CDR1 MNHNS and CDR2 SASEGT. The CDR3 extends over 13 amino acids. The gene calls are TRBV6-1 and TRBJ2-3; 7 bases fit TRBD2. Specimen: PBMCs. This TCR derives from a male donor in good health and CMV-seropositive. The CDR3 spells CAGGREPADTQYF. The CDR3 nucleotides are TGTGCCGGCGGGCGGGAGCCAGCAGATACGCAGTATTTT.